The present entry profiles one T cell receptor beta chain with its context. Antigen specificity is unknown. Only in-frame clones appear in the TCRdb table, and some are missing; sequencing was by immunoSEQ multiplex PCR. The sample carries some 120,000 clones, approximately 85% recorded once. The data stem from a study of T cell responses to AZD1222 COVID-19 vaccine. Overall study findings and caveats: The sample set comprised mostly white British donors with more females, and clonal diversity was possibly underestimated. Spike was spanned by vaccine-associated CD4 TCRs, with dominance at 160-218 and 743-854. None of the repertoires were sampled until the peak T cell response had passed. Only six or seven AZD1222 recipients tested seropositive at baseline.

CDR1 SGHTA and CDR2 FQGNSA come from the germline V gene. The V gene lost 0 bases and the J gene lost 3 bases, with 11 bases spanning the gap. The CDR3 contains 16 residues. The sequences come from peripheral blood, collected 28 days after the second AZD1222 dose. The rearrangement joins TRBV7-2 to TRBJ1-4, with D tentatively TRBD1 (6 bases). The source is an adult who received the AZD1222 COVID-19 vaccine. The CDR3 DNA reads TGTGCCAGCAGCTTAGCACAACAGGGATCTAATGAAAAACTGTTTTTT. Translation gives CASSLAQQGSNEKLFF.